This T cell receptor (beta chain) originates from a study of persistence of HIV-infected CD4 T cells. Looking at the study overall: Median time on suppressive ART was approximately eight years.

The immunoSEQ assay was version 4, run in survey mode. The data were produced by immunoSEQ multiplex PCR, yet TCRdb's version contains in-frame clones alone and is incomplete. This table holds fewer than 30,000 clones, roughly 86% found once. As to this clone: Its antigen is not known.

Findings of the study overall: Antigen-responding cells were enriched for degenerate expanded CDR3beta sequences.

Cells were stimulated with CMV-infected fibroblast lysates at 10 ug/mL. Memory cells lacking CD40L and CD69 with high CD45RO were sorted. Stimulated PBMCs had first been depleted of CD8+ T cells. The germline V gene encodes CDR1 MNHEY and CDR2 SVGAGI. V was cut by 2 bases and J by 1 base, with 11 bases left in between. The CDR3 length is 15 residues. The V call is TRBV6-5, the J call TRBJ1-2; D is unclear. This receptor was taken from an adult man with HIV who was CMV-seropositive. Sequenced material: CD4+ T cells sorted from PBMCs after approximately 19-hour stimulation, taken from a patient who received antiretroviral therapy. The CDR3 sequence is CASSYDTLFNYGYTF. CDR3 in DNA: TGTGCCAGCAGTTACGACACGCTCTTTAACTATGGCTACACCTTC.